This T cell receptor beta chain was obtained from a study of T cell changes during pregnancy in multiple sclerosis. Using immunoSEQ multiplex PCR, the repertoire was profiled, and TCRdb retains in-frame clones only, with some absent. The repertoire holds roughly 61,000 clones, with 93% as singletons. The receptor's source is a female donor with multiple sclerosis, enrolled in a pregnancy study. The sample in question was peripheral blood, obtained after pregnancy.

Written as DNA, the CDR3 is TGCAGCGTTGAAGAGGTGGGGCTCTGGGGCTACACCTTC. Translation gives CSVEEVGLWGYTF. The chain recombines TRBV29-1 with TRBJ1-2; D may be TRBD1 (5 bases). This CDR3 has 13 amino acids. The germline gives CDR1 SQVTM, CDR2 ANQGSEA. Trimming pared 0 bases from V and 8 bases from J, leaving 13 bases between. Combining the CDR3 with reference TRBV29-1 and TRBJ1-2 gives the whole variable domain SAVISQKPSRDICQRGTSLTIQCQVDSQVTMMFWYRQQPGQSLTLIATANQGSEATYESGFVIDKFPISRPNLTFSTLTVSNMSPEDSSIYLCSVEEVGLWGYTFGSGTRLTVV.